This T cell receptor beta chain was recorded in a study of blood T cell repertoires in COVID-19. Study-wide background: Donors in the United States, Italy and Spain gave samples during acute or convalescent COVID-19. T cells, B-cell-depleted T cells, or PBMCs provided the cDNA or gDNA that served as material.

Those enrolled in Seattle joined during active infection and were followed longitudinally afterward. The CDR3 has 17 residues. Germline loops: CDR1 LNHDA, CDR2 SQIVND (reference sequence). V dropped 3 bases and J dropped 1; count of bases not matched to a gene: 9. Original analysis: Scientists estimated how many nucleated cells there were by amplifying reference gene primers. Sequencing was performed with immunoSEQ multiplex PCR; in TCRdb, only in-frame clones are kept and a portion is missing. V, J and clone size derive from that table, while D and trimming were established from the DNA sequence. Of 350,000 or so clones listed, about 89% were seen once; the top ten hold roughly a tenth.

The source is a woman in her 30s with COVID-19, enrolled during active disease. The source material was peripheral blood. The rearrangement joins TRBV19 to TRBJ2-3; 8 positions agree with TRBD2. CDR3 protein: CASSIGLAGSGTDTQYF. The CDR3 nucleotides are TGTGCCAGTAGTATCGGACTAGCCGGGAGTGGCACAGATACGCAGTATTTT.